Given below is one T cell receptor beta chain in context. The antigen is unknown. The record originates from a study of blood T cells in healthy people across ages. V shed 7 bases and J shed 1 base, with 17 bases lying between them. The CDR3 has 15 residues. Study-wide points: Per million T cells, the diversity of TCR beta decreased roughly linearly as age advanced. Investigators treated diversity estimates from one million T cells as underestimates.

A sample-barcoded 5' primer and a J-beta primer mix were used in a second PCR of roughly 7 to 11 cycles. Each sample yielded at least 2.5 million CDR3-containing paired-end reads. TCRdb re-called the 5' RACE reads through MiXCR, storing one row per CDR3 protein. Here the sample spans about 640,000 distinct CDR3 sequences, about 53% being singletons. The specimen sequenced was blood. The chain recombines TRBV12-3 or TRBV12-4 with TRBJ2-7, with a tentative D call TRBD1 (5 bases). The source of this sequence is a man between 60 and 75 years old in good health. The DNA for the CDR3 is TGTGCCAGCACCTCTGTGGATAGGGGATCCTACGAGCAGTACTTC. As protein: CASTSVDRGSYEQYF.